Following are 17 T cell receptor beta chains from one sample sequenced in a study of shared clonotypes between healthy human individuals. Some clones are missing from TCRdb's copy, which holds only in-frame ones; the method was immunoSEQ multiplex PCR. The data contain about 1.1 million clones, around three quarters of them seen just once; the ten biggest clones take up approximately 0.9%. The source material was memory CD4+ T cells from PBMCs. As for subset: CD45RA-negative fraction. All receptors derive from a man between 18 and 29 years old in good health. Some clones in this sample may be carry-over from other donors' samples.

Of note for this clone: A junction end diverges from the germline sequence, so it may reflect a read error. This chain connects TRBV7-9 to TRBJ2-7, with unresolved D. The CDR3 length is 12 residues. CDR1 is SEHNR, CDR2 FQNEAQ, per germline (reference sequence). The CDR3 nucleotides read TGTGCCAGCAGCTCGGGTGGTTACGGGCAGTACTTC. Residues: CASSSGGYGQYF. The full variable domain, with the rest looked up from reference TRBV7-9 and TRBJ2-7, is DTGVSQNPRHKITKRGQNVTFRCDPISEHNRLYWYRQTLGQGPEFLTYFQNEAQLEKSRLLSDRFSAERPKGSFSTLEIQRTEQGDSAMYLCASSSGGYGQYFGPGTRLTVT.

The DNA for the CDR3 is TGTGCCAGCTCGAAAACCGACTTCACAGATACGCAGTATTTT. This translates into CASSKTDFTDTQYF. The chain joins TRBV27 to TRBJ2-3; D call uncertain. From germline, CDR1 is MNHEY and CDR2 SMNVEV (reference sequence). The V gene lost 8 bases and the J gene lost 2 bases, with 14 bases spanning the gap. There are 14 residues in the CDR3.

The rearrangement uses TRBV5-6 and TRBJ2-7; D perhaps matches TRBD1 (5 bases). The CDR3 is 16 amino acids. Germline CDR1 is SGHDT and CDR2 is YYEEEE. Trimming removed 6 bases from V and 3 bases from J, with 22 bases in between. CDR3 residues: CASNLPSVRAIYEQYF. The CDR3 DNA reads TGTGCCAGCAATCTACCCTCGGTCAGGGCGATCTACGAGCAGTACTTC. The variable domain in full, completed from reference TRBV5-6 and TRBJ2-7, reads DAGVTQSPTHLIKTRGQQVTLRCSPKSGHDTVSWYQQALGQGPQFIFQYYEEEERQRGNFPDRFSGHQFPNYSSELNVNALLLGDSALYLCASNLPSVRAIYEQYFGPGTRLTVT.

The chain is built from TRBV5-1 and TRBJ2-6; no firm D call. Germline V CDR1 and CDR2: SGHRS, YFSETQ. Trimming took off 3 bases at V and 0 bases at J, with 4 bases between the two ends. The CDR3 spans 14 residues. CDR3 bases: TGCGCCAGCAGCTGGGGCTCTGGGGCCAACGTCCTGACTTTC. Its protein is CASSWGSGANVLTF.

The genes are TRBV30 and TRBJ2-1; 8 positions agree with TRBD1. The CDR3 totals 11 residues. CDR1 is GTSNPN and CDR2 is SVGIG in the germline V gene (reference sequence). V shed 3 bases and J 16 bases; nucleotides not matched to a gene: 8. The CDR3 coding sequence is TGTGCCTGGAGCCCAGGGGGCGCCGACTTCTTC. This sequence encodes CAWSPGGADFF.

The J gene is TRBJ1-1, the V gene TRBV27; no clear D. With 1 base removed from V and 1 base from J, the gap between germline ends came to 7 bases. The CDR3 contains 14 residues. Germline V gives CDR1 MNHEY, CDR2 SMNVEV (reference sequence). CDR3 DNA: TGTGCCAGCAGTTTATTGTCCGGGAACACTGAAGCTTTCTTT. It yields the protein CASSLLSGNTEAFF.

Points on this clone: Within the sample, other DNA sequences also encode this same CDR3. This sequence joins TRBV19 and TRBJ1-2; 7 positions agree with TRBD1. Germline V lookup: CDR1 LNHDA, CDR2 SQIVND (reference sequence). V shed 4 bases and J 4 bases; nucleotides not matched to a gene: 3. This CDR3 has 13 amino acids. The CDR3 reads CASSTRDSYGYTF. CDR3 DNA: TGTGCCAGTAGTACCCGGGACAGCTATGGCTACACCTTC.

The chain employs TRBV6-5 and TRBJ1-1; a possible D gene is TRBD1 (6 bases). This CDR3 contains 14 residues. Germline V gene lookup returns CDR1 MNHEY and CDR2 SVGAGI. V gave up 6 bases and J gave up 1 base, with 12 bases separating them. CDR3 DNA sequence: TGTGCCAGCAGAAACGGGGACAAGAACACTGAAGCTTTCTTT. The encoded protein is CASRNGDKNTEAFF.

DNA of the CDR3: TGTGCCAGCAGCTTGGCCGGGGTGGCTGAGCAGTTCTTC. It specifies CASSLAGVAEQFF. This sequence joins TRBV5-4 and TRBJ2-1; perhaps TRBD2 as D (5 bases). Trimming removed 0 bases at V and 9 bases at J, with 10 bases between. The germline V gene has CDR1 SGHNT and CDR2 YYREEE (reference sequence). This CDR3 contains 13 residues.

This clone came up a few times. DNA for the CDR3: TGTGCCAGCAGTACCCTAGACAGTTCTTCAGGAAACACCATATATTTT. Its translation is CASSTLDSSSGNTIYF. This chain uses TRBV6-6 with TRBJ1-3, with D possibly matching TRBD1 (5 bases). Trimming pared 5 bases from V and 4 bases from J, leaving 18 bases between. Germline assignment: CDR1 MNHNY and CDR2 SVGAGI (reference sequence). The CDR3 runs to 16 residues.

This rearrangement joins TRBV5-4 to TRBJ1-4, with 8 bases aligning to TRBD1. CDR1 is SGHNT and CDR2 is YYREEE in the germline V gene (reference sequence). This CDR3 contains 14 residues. Trimming removed 0 bases from V and 7 bases from J; junction bases left unmatched: 2. The CDR3 DNA reads as TGTGCCAGCAGCTTGGGGACAGGGAGTGAAAAACTGTTTTTT. Translating gives CASSLGTGSEKLFF.

In the case of this clone: Different DNA sequences within this sample yield the same CDR3. The rearrangement uses TRBV18 and TRBJ2-7; D not certain. Trimming cost V 3 bases and J 1 base, with 7 bases left between them. The length of the CDR3 is 13 residues. Germline V CDR1 and CDR2: KGHSH, LQKENI. CDR3 loop: CASSPAGSYEQYF. DNA for the CDR3: TGTGCCAGCTCACCCGCCGGGTCCTACGAGCAGTACTTC.

The V gene is TRBV5-4, the J gene TRBJ2-7; D is perhaps TRBD1 or TRBD2 (5 bases each). Germline CDR1 reads SGHNT; CDR2 reads YYREEE (reference sequence). The CDR3 runs 14 residues. Trimming took 0 bases from V and 3 from J, leaving 10 bases between them. As DNA, the CDR3 is TGTGCCAGCAGCTTGGCGGGGCAGCTCTACGAGCAGTACTTC. It yields the protein CASSLAGQLYEQYF.

The V call is TRBV4-1, the J call TRBJ1-6; weak D call: TRBD1 (6 bases). Germline values: CDR1 MGHRA, CDR2 YSYEKL. V lost 4 bases to trimming and J lost 10 bases, with 17 bases between them. There are 15 residues in the CDR3. CDR3 sequence reads: CASSLRWGPVSPLHF. The CDR3 DNA is TGCGCCAGCAGCCTGAGGTGGGGGCCTGTCTCACCCCTCCACTTT.

The chain joins TRBV4-2 to TRBJ1-2, with D uncertain. Germline values: CDR1 LGHNA, CDR2 YNFKEQ. V was pared by 1 base and J by 3 bases, with 12 bases between. CDR3 length: 15 residues. The CDR3 loop is CASSQVARGDYGYTF. Here the CDR3 DNA reads TGTGCCAGCAGCCAAGTAGCCCGGGGAGACTATGGCTACACCTTC.

Comments on this clone: Within the sample, other DNA sequences also encode this same CDR3. J is TRBJ2-3 and V is TRBV27; no definite D call. The CDR3 extends over 13 amino acids. Per germline, CDR1 MNHEY and CDR2 SMNVEV (reference sequence). V lost 2 bases, J lost 3 bases, and 6 bases lay in between. The CDR3 nucleotides are TGTGCCAGCAGTTTACGGCTGACAGATACGCAGTATTTT. Amino acid sequence: CASSLRLTDTQYF.

V usage is TRBV7-2 and J usage is TRBJ1-5; 10 bases fit TRBD1. Per the germline V gene, CDR1 is SGHTA and CDR2 is FQGNSA. The CDR3 is 15 amino acids. Unmatched junction bases numbered 7, after V lost 5 bases and J lost 6 bases. CDR3 loop: CASSPTRTGGQPQHF. For the CDR3, the DNA is TGTGCCAGCAGCCCGACTAGGACAGGGGGTCAGCCCCAGCATTTT.